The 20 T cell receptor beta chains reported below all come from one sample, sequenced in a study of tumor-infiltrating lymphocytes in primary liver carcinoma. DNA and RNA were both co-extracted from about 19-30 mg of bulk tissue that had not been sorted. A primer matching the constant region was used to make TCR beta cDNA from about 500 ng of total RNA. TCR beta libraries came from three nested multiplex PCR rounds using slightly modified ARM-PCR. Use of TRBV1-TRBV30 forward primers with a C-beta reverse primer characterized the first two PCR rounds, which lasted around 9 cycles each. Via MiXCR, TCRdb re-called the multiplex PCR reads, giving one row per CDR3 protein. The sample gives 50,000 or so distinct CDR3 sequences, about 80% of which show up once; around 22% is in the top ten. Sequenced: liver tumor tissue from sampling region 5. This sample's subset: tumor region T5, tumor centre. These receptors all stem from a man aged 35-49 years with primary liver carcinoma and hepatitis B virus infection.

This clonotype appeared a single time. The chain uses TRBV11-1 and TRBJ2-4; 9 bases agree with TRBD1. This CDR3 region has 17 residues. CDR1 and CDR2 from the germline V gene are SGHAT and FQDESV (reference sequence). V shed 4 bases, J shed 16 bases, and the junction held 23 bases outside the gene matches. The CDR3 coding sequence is TGTGCCAGCAGCTCTCCGGGACAGGGAGCATCTAAAAACATTCGATACTTC. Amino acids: CASSSPGQGASKNIRYF.

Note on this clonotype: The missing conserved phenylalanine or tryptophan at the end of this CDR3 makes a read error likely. The CDR3 nucleotides read TGTACCAGCATTACCCGGGAGACAGGGAGTCAGCCCCAGCATTAT. This encodes CTSITRETGSQPQHY. The chain couples TRBV25-1 to TRBJ1-5, with 7 bases matching TRBD1. There are 15 residues in the CDR3. Per the germline V gene, CDR1 is MGHDK and CDR2 is SYGVNS.

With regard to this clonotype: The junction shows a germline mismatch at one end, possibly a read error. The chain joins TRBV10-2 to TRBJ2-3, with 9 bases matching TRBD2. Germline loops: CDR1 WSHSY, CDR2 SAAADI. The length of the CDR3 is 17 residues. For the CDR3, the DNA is TGCGCCAGCAGTGACTTACAGGGACTAGCTAGCACAGTTACGCAATATTTT. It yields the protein CASSDLQGLASTVTQYF.

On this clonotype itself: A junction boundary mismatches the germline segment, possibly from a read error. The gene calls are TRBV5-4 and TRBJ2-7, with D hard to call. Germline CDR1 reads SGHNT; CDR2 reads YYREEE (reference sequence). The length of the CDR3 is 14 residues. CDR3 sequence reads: CAGSFFSGPYEQYF. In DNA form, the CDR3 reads TGTGCCGGCAGCTTCTTCTCAGGACCCTACGAGCAGTACTTC.

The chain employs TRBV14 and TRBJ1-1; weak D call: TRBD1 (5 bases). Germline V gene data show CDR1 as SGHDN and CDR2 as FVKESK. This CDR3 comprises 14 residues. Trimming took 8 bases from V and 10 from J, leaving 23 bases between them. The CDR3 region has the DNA TGTGCCAGCCGTCAAGATCAGGGCCCTTACCCAGCTTTCTTT. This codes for CASRQDQGPYPAFF.

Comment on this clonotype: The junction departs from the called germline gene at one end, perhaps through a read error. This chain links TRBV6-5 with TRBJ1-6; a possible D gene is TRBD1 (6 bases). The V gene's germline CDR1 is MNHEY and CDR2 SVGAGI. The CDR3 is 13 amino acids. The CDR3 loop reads CVSSPRGNSPLHF. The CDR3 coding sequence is TGTGTCAGCAGTCCCAGGGGTAACTCACCCCTCCACTTT.

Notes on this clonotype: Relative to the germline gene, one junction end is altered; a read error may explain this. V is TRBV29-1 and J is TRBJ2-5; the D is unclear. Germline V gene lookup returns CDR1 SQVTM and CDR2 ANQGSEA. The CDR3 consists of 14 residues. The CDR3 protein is CSVEFPAVQEIQYF. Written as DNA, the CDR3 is TGCAGCGTTGAATTCCCAGCCGTCCAAGAGATCCAGTACTTC. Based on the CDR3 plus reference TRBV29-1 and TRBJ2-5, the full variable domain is SAVISQKPSRDICQRGTSLTIQCQVDSQVTMMFWYRQQPGQSLTLIATANQGSEATYESGFVIDKFPISRPNLTFSTLTVSNMSPEDSSIYLCSVEFPAVQEIQYFGPGTRLLVL.

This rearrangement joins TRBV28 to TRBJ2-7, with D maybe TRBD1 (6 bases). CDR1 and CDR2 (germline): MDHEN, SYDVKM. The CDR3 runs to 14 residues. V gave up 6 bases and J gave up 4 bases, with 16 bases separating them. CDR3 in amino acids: CASSPVTGRYEQYF. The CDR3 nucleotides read TGTGCCAGCAGCCCCGTGACAGGTAGATACGAGCAGTACTTC.

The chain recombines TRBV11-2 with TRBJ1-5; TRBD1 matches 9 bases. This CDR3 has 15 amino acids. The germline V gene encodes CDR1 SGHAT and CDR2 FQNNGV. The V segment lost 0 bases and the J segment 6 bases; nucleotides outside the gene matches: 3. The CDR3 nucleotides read TGTGCCAGCAGCTTAGAGGACAGGGGAGGTCAGCCCCAGCATTTT. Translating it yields CASSLEDRGGQPQHF.

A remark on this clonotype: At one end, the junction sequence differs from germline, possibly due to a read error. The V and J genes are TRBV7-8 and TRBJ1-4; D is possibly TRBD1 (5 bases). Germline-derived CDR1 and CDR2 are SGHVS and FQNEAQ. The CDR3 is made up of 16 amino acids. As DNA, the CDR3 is TGTGCCAGCAACTTAGGGGATATTACAACTAATGAAAAACTGTTTTTT. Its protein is CASNLGDITTNEKLFF.

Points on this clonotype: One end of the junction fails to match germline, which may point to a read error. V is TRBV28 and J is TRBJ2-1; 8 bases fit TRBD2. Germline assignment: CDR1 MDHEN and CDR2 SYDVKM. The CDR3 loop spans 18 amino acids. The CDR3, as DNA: TGTGCCAGCAGTCCCCTCGGACTAGCTGGAGGGCCCTACAATGAGCAGCTCTTC. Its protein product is CASSPLGLAGGPYNEQLF.

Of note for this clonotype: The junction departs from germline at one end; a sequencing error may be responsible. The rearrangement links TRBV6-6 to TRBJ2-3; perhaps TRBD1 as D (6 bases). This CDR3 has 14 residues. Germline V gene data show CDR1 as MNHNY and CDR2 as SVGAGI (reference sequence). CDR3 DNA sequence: TGTGCCAGCAAGTCTATAGGGGGTGGAGATACCCAGTATTTT. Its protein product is CASKSIGGGDTQYF.

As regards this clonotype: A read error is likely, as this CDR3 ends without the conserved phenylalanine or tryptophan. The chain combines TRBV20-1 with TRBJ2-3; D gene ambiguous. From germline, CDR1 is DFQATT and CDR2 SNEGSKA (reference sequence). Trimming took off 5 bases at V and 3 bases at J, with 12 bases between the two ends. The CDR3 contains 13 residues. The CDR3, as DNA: TGCAGTGCTCCGAGAAGGCTAACAGATACGCAGTATCTT. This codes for CSAPRRLTDTQYL.

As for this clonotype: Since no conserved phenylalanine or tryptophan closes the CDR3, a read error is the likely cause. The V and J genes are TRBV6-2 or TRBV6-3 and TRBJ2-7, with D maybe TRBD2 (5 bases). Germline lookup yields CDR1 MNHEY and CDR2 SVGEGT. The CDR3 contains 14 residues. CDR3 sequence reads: CASSLWAGPYEQYS. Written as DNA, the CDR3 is TGTGCCAGCAGTCTCTGGGCGGGTCCCTACGAACAGTACTCC.

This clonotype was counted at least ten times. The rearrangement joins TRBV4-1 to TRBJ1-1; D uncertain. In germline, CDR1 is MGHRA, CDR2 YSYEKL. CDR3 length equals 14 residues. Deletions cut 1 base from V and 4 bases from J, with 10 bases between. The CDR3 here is CASSQVNSGTEAFF. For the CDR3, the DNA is TGCGCCAGCAGCCAAGTAAACTCGGGCACTGAAGCTTTCTTT.

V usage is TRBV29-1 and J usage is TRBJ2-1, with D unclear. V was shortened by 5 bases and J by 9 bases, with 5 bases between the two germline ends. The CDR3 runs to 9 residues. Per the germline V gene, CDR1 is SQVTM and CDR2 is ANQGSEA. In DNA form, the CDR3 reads TGCAGCGTTCTGGGTGAGCAGTTCTTC. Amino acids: CSVLGEQFF.

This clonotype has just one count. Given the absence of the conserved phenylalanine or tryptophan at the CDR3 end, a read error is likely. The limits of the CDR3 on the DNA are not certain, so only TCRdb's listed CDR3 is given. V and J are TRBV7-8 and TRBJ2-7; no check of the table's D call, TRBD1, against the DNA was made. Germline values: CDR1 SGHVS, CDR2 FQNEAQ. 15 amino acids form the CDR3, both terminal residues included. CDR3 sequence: CASSVIAGSRGEQYS.

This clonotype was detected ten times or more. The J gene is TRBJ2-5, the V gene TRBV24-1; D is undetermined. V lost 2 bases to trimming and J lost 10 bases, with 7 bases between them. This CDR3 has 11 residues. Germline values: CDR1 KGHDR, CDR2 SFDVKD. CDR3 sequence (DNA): TGTGCCACCAGTGATTCCCTCAGCCAGTACTTC. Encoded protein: CATSDSLSQYF.

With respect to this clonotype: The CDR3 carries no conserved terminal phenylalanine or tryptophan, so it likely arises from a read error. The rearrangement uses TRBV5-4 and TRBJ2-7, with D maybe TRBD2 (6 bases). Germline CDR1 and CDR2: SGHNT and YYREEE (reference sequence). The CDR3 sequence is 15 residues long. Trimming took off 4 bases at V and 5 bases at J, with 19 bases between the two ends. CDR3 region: CASSAPSGGTHEQYL. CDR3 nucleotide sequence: TGTGCCAGCAGCGCCCCGAGTGGCGGGACCCACGAGCAGTACCTC.

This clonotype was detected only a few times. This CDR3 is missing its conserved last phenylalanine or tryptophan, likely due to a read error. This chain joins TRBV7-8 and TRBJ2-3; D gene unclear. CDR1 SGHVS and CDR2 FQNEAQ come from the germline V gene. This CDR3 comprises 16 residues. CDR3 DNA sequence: TGTGCAAGCAGCTTAGAGCCAGGTGGGGGCACAGATACGCAGTATCTT. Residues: CASSLEPGGGTDTQYL.